Shown below are 6 T cell receptor beta chains from a single sample sequenced in a study of blood T cell repertoires in COVID-19. Method: immunoSEQ multiplex PCR; TCRdb's copy keeps in-frame clones and lacks some. The table has about 170,000 clones, 86% seen once. The sequenced material came from peripheral blood. Receptor source: a woman of 80 years or more in a cohort sampled during active or convalescent COVID-19.

The CDR3 bases are TGTGCCACCAGCCGACAGGGGGCCCTACAGCCCCAGCATTTT. Its protein product is CATSRQGALQPQHF. The rearrangement uses TRBV24-1 and TRBJ1-5, with 10 bases lining up with TRBD1. The V gene's germline CDR1 is KGHDR and CDR2 SFDVKD. Trimming cost V 7 bases and J 7 bases; bases outside gene matches: 6. This CDR3 is 14 amino acids long.

The genes are TRBV19 and TRBJ2-7; 7 bases are a match to TRBD1. The germline gives CDR1 LNHDA, CDR2 SQIVND (reference sequence). The CDR3 covers 14 residues. Trimming cost V 6 bases and J 7 bases; bases outside gene matches: 12. The CDR3 loop is CASSSGTDDSEQYF. CDR3 DNA sequence: TGTGCCAGTAGCTCCGGGACAGACGATTCGGAGCAGTACTTC.

The chain combines TRBV20-1 with TRBJ1-3; D is perhaps TRBD1 (6 bases). Trimming pared 3 bases from V and 0 bases from J, leaving 18 bases between. CDR1 and CDR2 (germline): DFQATT, SNEGSKA (reference sequence). The CDR3 has 17 residues. CDR3 loop: CSASLGGAVRSGNTIYF. The CDR3 DNA sequence: TGCAGTGCTAGTCTAGGGGGGGCCGTACGCTCTGGAAACACCATATATTTT.

This rearrangement joins TRBV6-2 or TRBV6-3 to TRBJ1-1; the D is unclear. The CDR3 has 14 residues. Germline loops: CDR1 MNHEY, CDR2 SVGEGT. V lost 6 bases to trimming and J lost 4 bases, with 15 bases between them. The chain's CDR3 is CASSGPTSSTEAFF. CDR3 nucleotides: TGTGCCAGCAGCGGGCCAACGTCGTCCACTGAAGCTTTCTTT.

V gene TRBV21-1 combines with J gene TRBJ1-2; TRBD1, the table's D call, was not compared with the DNA. TRBV21-1 is listed as a pseudogene. There are 13 residues in the CDR3. In nucleotides, the CDR3 is TGTGCCGGACAGCAGGGAAGGAGTCTTGGCTACACCTTC. Residues: CAGQQGRSLGYTF.

This clone was found once. The V and J genes are TRBV19 and TRBJ1-1; 9 bases align to TRBD1. Germline CDR1 and CDR2: LNHDA and SQIVND (reference sequence). This CDR3 comprises 14 residues. The V gene end was trimmed by 5 bases and the J gene end by 1 base; junction bases not matched to a gene: 2. The CDR3 nucleotides are TGTGCCAGTAGTTCGGGACAGGGGAACACTGAAGCTTTCTTT. Its translation: CASSSGQGNTEAFF.